This T cell receptor (beta chain) derives from a study of post-analysis software for immune sequencing data. The wider study: There were relapsing-remitting, secondary progressive and progressive-relapsing multiple sclerosis among the disease courses included.

Unique molecular identifiers were built into the TCR beta cDNA libraries. TCRdb independently ran MiXCR on the PCR reads; one entry per CDR3 protein. The table lists roughly 650,000 distinct CDR3 sequences, 59% of them singletons, with roughly 12% in the top ten. Concerning this clonotype itself: Its antigen is still unknown.

Study conclusions and caveats: Significantly lower normalized Chao1 diversity was found in patients with multiple sclerosis relative to controls.

Source material: blood. The clonotype was recovered from a girl aged 2 to 9 with multiple sclerosis.

For the CDR3, the DNA is TGCAGCGTGTCGACAGCGAACACTGAAGCTTTCTTT. It specifies CSVSTANTEAFF. The genes are TRBV29-1 and TRBJ1-1, with D perhaps matching TRBD1 (5 bases). CDR1 and CDR2 from the germline V gene are SQVTM and ANQGSEA. The V end was cut by 6 bases, the J end by 1 base, with 9 bases between. The length of the CDR3 is 12 residues.